Reported below is one T cell receptor (beta chain). Its target is unknown. Germline-derived CDR1 and CDR2 are SGHNT and YENEEA. V lost 5 bases and J 6 bases, leaving 8 bases between the germline ends. CDR3 length equals 12 residues. The sample is drawn from a study of T cell responses to AZD1222 COVID-19 vaccine. The overall study: Timing groups of about 4 and about 12 weeks for second doses were pooled. General study findings and limits: Just five to seven AZD1222 recipients tested seropositive at baseline. The breadth and depth of Spike-specific TCRs increased once two AZD1222 doses had been given.

Some clones are missing from TCRdb's copy, which holds only in-frame ones; the method was immunoSEQ multiplex PCR. The table records 130,000 or so clones, around 84% of them present only once. This clonotype was obtained from an adult in good health. Sequenced here: peripheral blood, sampled on day 0 of AZD1222 vaccination. V usage is TRBV11-3 and J usage is TRBJ2-1, with D hard to call. The CDR3 nucleotides read TGTGCCAGCAGCATCGGACGCAATGAGCAGTTCTTC. Translation gives CASSIGRNEQFF.